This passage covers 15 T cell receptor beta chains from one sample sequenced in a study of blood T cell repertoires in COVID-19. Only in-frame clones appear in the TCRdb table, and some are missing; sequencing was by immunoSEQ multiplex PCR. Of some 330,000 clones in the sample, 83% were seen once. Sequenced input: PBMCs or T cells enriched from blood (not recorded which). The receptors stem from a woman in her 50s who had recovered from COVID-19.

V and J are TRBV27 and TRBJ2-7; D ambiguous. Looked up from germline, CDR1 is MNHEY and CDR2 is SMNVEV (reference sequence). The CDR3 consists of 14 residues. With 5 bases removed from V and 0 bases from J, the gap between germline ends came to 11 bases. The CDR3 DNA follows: TGTGCCAGCAGTCGAGCCCATAGCTCCTACGAGCAGTACTTC. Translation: CASSRAHSSYEQYF.

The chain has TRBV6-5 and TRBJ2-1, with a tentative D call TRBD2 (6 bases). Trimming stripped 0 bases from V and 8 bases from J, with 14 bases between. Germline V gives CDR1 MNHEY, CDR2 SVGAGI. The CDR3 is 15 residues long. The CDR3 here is CASSYSGGPGYEQFF. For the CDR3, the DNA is TGTGCCAGCAGTTACTCGGGGGGTCCGGGCTATGAGCAGTTCTTC.

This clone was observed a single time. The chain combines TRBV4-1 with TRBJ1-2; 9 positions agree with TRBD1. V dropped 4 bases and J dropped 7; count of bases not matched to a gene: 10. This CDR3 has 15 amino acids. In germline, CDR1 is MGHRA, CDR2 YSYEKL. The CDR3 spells CASSRTTGQGSGYTF. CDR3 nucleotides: TGCGCCAGCAGCCGTACAACGGGACAGGGCTCTGGCTACACCTTC.

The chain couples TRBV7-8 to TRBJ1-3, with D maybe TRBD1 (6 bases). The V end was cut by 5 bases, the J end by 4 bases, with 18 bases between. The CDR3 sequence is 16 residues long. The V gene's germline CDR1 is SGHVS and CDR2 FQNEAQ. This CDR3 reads CASSRFDPGVGNTIYF. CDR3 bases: TGTGCCAGCAGCCGTTTTGACCCAGGGGTCGGAAACACCATATATTTT.

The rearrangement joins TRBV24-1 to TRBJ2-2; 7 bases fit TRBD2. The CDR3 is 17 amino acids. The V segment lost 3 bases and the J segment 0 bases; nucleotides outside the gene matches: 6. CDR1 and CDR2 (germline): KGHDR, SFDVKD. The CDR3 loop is CATSDPRGGANTGELFF. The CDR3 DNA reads TGTGCCACCAGTGATCCTCGGGGAGGGGCGAACACCGGGGAGCTGTTTTTT.

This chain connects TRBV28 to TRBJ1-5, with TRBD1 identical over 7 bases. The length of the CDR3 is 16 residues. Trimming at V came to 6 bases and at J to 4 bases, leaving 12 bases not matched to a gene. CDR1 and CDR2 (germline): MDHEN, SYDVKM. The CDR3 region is CASRLGGWDSNQPQHF. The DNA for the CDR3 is TGTGCCAGCAGGCTAGGGGGGTGGGACAGTAATCAGCCCCAGCATTTT. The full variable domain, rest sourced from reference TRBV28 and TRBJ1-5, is DVKVTQSSRYLVKRTGEKVFLECVQDMDHENMFWYRQDPGLGLRLIYFSYDVKMKEKGDIPEGYSVSREKKERFSLILESASTNQTSMYLCASRLGGWDSNQPQHFGDGTRLSIL.

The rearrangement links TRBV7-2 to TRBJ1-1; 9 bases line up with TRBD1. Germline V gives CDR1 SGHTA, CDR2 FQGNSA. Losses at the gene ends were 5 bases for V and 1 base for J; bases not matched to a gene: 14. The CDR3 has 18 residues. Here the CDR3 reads CASSRGTGFDRGNTEAFF. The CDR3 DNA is TGTGCCAGCAGCCGTGGGACAGGGTTTGACAGAGGGAACACTGAAGCTTTCTTT.

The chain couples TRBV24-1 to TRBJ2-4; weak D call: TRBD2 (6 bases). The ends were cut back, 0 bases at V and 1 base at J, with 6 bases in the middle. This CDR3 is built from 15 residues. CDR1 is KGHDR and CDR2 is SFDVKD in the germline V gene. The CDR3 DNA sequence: TGTGCCACCAGTGATTTGGGGGGGGCCAAAAACATTCAGTACTTC. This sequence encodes CATSDLGGAKNIQYF.

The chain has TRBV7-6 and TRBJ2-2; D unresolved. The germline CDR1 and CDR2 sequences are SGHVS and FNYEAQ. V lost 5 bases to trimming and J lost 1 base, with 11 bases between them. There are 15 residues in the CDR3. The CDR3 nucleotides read TGTGCCAGCAGCCAATGGCTAGGGAACACCGGGGAGCTGTTTTTT. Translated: CASSQWLGNTGELFF.

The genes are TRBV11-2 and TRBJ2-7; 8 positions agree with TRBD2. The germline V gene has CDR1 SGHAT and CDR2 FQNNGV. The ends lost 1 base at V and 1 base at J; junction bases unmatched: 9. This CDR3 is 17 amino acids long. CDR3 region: CASSLGLAGQGSYEQYF. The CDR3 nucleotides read TGTGCCAGCAGCTTAGGGCTAGCGGGTCAGGGATCCTACGAGCAGTACTTC.

This CDR3 is CASSPPGGGTEAFF. In DNA form, the CDR3 reads TGTGCCAGCAGCCCCCCGGGAGGAGGGACTGAAGCTTTCTTT. J is TRBJ1-1 and V is TRBV6-5; D is unclear. The length of the CDR3 is 14 residues. Germline CDR1 reads MNHEY; CDR2 reads SVGAGI. Trimming stripped 6 bases from V and 5 bases from J, with 16 bases between.

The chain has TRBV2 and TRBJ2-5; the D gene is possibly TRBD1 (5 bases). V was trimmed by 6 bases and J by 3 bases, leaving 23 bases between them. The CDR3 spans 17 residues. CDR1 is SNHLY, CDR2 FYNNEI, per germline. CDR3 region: CASRPFFGGGAKETQYF. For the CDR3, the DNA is TGTGCCAGCAGGCCTTTCTTTGGTGGTGGGGCAAAAGAGACCCAGTACTTC. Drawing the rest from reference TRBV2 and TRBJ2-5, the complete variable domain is EPEVTQTPSHQVTQMGQEVILRCVPISNHLYFYWYRQILGQKVEFLVSFYNNEISEKSEIFDDQFSVERPDGSNFTLKIRSTKLEDSAMYFCASRPFFGGGAKETQYFGPGTRLLVL.

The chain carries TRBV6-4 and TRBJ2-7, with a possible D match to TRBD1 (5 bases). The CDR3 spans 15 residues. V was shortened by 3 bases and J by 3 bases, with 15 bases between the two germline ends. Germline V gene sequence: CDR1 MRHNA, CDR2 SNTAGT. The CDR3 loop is CASSEEIGVSYEQYF. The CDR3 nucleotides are TGTGCCAGCAGTGAGGAGATAGGGGTAAGCTACGAGCAGTACTTC.

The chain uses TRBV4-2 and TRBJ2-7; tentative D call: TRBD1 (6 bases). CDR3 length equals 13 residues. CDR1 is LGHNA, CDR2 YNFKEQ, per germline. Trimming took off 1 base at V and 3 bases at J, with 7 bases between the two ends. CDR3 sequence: CASSQVDSYEQYF. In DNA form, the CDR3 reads TGTGCCAGCAGCCAAGTGGACAGCTACGAGCAGTACTTC.

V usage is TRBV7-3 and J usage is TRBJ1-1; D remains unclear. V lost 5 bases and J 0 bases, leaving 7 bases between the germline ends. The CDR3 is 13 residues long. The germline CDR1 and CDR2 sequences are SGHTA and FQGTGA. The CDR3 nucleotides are TGTGCCAGCAGCGACGGGATGAACACTGAAGCTTTCTTT. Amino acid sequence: CASSDGMNTEAFF.